Sequencing of this T cell receptor (beta chain) was carried out in a study of metastatic and nonmetastatic thyroid tumors. Study-level information: It was across blood and tumor or nodule tissue from malignant and benign thyroid patients that repertoires were compared.

This clone appeared a few times. Its antigen remains unidentified. No patient received treatment before thyroid surgery. Study-level results: Versus benign nodules, malignant thyroid tumors reportedly had significantly higher TCR beta diversity, in blood and tumor.

The CDR3 sequence is 14 residues long. Trimming removed 3 bases from V and 5 bases from J, with 13 bases in between. Germline V CDR1 and CDR2: MDHEN, SYDVKM. In the original workflow: Built for papillary thyroid cancer, a distant-metastasis classifier drew on CDR3 differences across clinicopathological groups. TCRdb re-called clones via MiXCR from the PCR reads. The V and J calls and clone size come from TCRdb's table, not from the authors' own analysis. The sample lists tens of thousands of clones, roughly 26% occurring once. This chain connects TRBV28 to TRBJ1-1, with D perhaps matching TRBD1 (5 bases). The receptor was derived from a female donor with papillary thyroid cancer or a benign thyroid nodule (not recorded which). Some clones in this sample may be carry-over from other donors' samples. The sequencing input was blood. CDR3 loop: CASSFPQGGTEAFF. The DNA for the CDR3 is TGTGCCAGCAGTTTCCCCCAGGGCGGGACTGAAGCTTTCTTT.